These T cell receptor beta chains were read from a single sample in a study of cytomegalovirus exposure and HLA in healthy donors. The protocol was immunoSEQ multiplex PCR, while the TCRdb copy is restricted to in-frame clones and leaves out a portion. This table has approximately 130,000 clones, more than 75% appearing once. Sequenced input: PBMCs. The receptor source for this set is a man between 18 and 29 years old in good health and CMV-seronegative. The conserved cysteine and the conserved F or W are not part of the CDR3 here.

j_call,v_call,cdr3_aa
TRBJ2-7,TRBV5-4,ASSLGAGRGAPYEQY
TRBJ1-1,TRBV7-6,ASSLARGSGTEAF
TRBJ1-2,TRBV9,ASSDAGNPYGYT
TRBJ1-5,TRBV19,ASSMGTGLREPQH
TRBJ2-5,TRBV9,ASGSGGAETQY
TRBJ1-1,TRBV4-3,ASSQDLRAEGTEAF
TRBJ2-3,TRBV11-2,ASSSIAGGPDTQY
TRBJ2-7,TRBV13,ASSPPSGGAYEQY
TRBJ1-1,TRBV10-2,ASGEQANTEAF
TRBJ2-1,TRBV5-1,ASSLTGTGGWNEQF
TRBJ1-2,TRBV27,ASSLFAQGNYGYT
TRBJ1-4,TRBV7-9,ASSSTGVGTNEKLF
TRBJ2-1,TRBV19,ASSPRDTLSYNEQF
TRBJ2-1,TRBV13,ASSSGLAEKDEQF
TRBJ2-5,TRBV2,ASKGGSGGPRTGTQY
TRBJ2-3,TRBV4-3,ASSRGLRDTQY
TRBJ2-7,TRBV5-5,ASSLGSLAGYSYEQY
TRBJ1-1,TRBV9,ASSVEADTEAF
TRBJ2-7,TRBV19,ASSRLSSYEQY
TRBJ2-5,TRBV25-1,ASSPTSGGAEETQY
TRBJ1-2,TRBV10-2,ASSDIIGYT
TRBJ1-1,TRBV12-5,ASGLAQSGDTEAF
TRBJ1-5,TRBV6-6,ASTQVTGGEDQPQH
TRBJ2-1,TRBV7-3,ASSPQTGYEQF
TRBJ1-6,TRBV10-2,ASSEYRANSPLH
TRBJ2-3,TRBV19,ASRGGLAVTDTQY
TRBJ2-1,TRBV11-2,ASSLDPGQYNEQF
TRBJ1-4,TRBV9,ASSVGGRTNEKLF
TRBJ1-2,TRBV9,ASSLAGMVDGYT
TRBJ2-2,TRBV4-3,ASSQEGWGGSNTGELF
TRBJ2-1,TRBV9,ASSDGTSGHEQF
TRBJ1-1,TRBV11-1,ASSFGTGRDTEAF
TRBJ2-1,TRBV7-9,SSSPDRSSYNEQF
TRBJ2-7,TRBV5-6,ASSFRDITYEQY
TRBJ1-1,TRBV27,ASRVGGSAEAF
TRBJ1-5,TRBV18,ASSPRGAGGNQPQH
TRBJ1-1,TRBV6-6,ASSAGVGVTSEAF
TRBJ2-1,TRBV5-1,ASSFAGGRERMRSEQF
TRBJ1-1,TRBV11-1,ASSHFSGGGGTEAF
TRBJ1-1,TRBV7-3,ASSSYAGAEAF
TRBJ2-3,TRBV4-1,ASSRQEVGDTQY
TRBJ2-7,TRBV15,ATSRDLMARSYEQY
TRBJ1-4,TRBV5-4,ASSLFRDSNEKLF
TRBJ2-7,TRBV5-6,ASSLARPGQLSYEQY
TRBJ2-3,TRBV7-2,ASSSFWGGTDTQY
TRBJ1-1,TRBV11-2,ASSFALTGNTEAF
TRBJ1-1,TRBV5-1,ASSSTGSNTEAF
TRBJ1-1,TRBV5-6,ASSLRGPNTEAF
TRBJ2-5,TRBV6-6,AAATSRETQY
TRBJ2-3,TRBV18,ASSPRDFTDTQY
.,TRBV2,ASSRRQLYEQY
TRBJ2-3,TRBV5-4,ASSWHTNTQY
TRBJ2-6,TRBV7-8,ASSVGDRGTGANVLT
TRBJ1-1,TRBV27,ASSDRGGTTEAF
TRBJ1-2,TRBV5-8,ASSFGQGPGSGYT